This is a list of T cell receptor beta chains from one sample in a study of vaccination and CD4 T cells after COVID-19. TCRdb independently ran MiXCR on the PCR reads; one entry per CDR3 protein. The table lists tens of thousands of distinct CDR3 sequences, 35% to 50% of them singletons. These TCRs are of unknown antigen specificity. The sequenced sample was CD4+ T cells from blood, cultured in vitro. The receptors derive from a human donor who had recovered from COVID-19. CDR3s include the opening cysteine and the closing phenylalanine or tryptophan. A D gene is named only where the DNA matches it firmly. For some rows the clone size is stated as once, few or many, or as a class when expanded; others skip it.

TRBV10-1,TRBJ2-2,few,-,TGCGCCAGCAGTGAGTTGGGAGGACACGGGGAGCTGTTTTTT,CASSELGGHGELFF
TRBV9,TRBJ2-1,-,TRBD1,TGTGCCAGCAGCGTCGGGGACAGGCTCTACAATGAGCAGTTCTTC,CASSVGDRLYNEQFF
TRBV12-3/TRBV12-4,TRBJ2-2,-,TRBD1,TGTGCCAGCAGTTTTTGGGACAGGGGGAACACCGGGGAGCTGTTTTTT,CASSFWDRGNTGELFF
TRBV12-3/TRBV12-4,TRBJ2-1,-,-,TGTGCCACCGGGCTCAATGAGCAGTTCTTC,CATGLNEQFF
TRBV11-3,TRBJ1-3,-,-,TGTGCCAGCAGCTTAATGCAGGGAGACACCATATATTTT,CASSLMQGDTIYF
TRBV5-4,TRBJ2-3,-,-,TGTGCCAGCAATATAGACGGGGATCCCCTCGGCACAGATACGCAGTATTTT,CASNIDGDPLGTDTQYF
TRBV2,TRBJ2-7,-,-,TGTGCCAGCAGTGATACTGCTGCGGGACGGAGCTACGAGCAGTACTTC,CASSDTAAGRSYEQYF
TRBV20-1,TRBJ2-3,-,TRBD2,TGCAGTGCTTCTTCGACTGGCAGCGGGAATTCAGATACGCAGTATTTT,CSASSTGSGNSDTQYF
TRBV6-1,TRBJ2-5,-,-,TGTGCCAGCAGGCTAGGGGGACTTCCTTCTCAAGAGACCCAGTACTTC,CASRLGGLPSQETQYF
TRBV20-1,TRBJ2-3,few,-,TGCAGTGCTCCCTATGTCACCTCAGATACGCAGTATTTT,CSAPYVTSDTQYF
TRBV6-1,TRBJ1-3,-,-,TGTGCCAGCAGTGACACAGGCTCTGGAAACACCATATATTTT,CASSDTGSGNTIYF
TRBV7-9,TRBJ2-7,-,-,TGTGCCAGCAGCCAAGATACCCCCCCCTACGAGCAGTACTTC,CASSQDTPPYEQYF
TRBV6-4,TRBJ1-4,once,-,TGTGCCAGCAGTGACTCTTCGAAAAGGAATGAAAAACTGTTTTTT,CASSDSSKRNEKLFF
TRBV11-3,TRBJ2-3,-,TRBD2,TGTGCCACAGGGGCCGGGGGGGCATTCACAGATACGCAGTATTTT,CATGAGGAFTDTQYF
TRBV10-3,TRBJ2-1,-,TRBD2,TGTGCCATCAGGCCTAGCGGGGCCTCCTACAATGAGCAGTTCTTC,CAIRPSGASYNEQFF
TRBV4-3,TRBJ2-7,-,-,TGCGCCAGCAGCCAAGATGTAGGGGTAGAAAAGCAGTACTTC,CASSQDVGVEKQYF
TRBV6-1,TRBJ2-7,-,TRBD1,TGTGCCAGCAGTACAGGGGACGAGCAGTACTTC,CASSTGDEQYF
TRBV24-1,TRBJ2-7,-,TRBD1,TGTGCCACCAGTGATCCCCGGGACAGGGTCTACGAGCAGTACTTC,CATSDPRDRVYEQYF
TRBV5-4,TRBJ2-5,-,TRBD1,TGTGCCAGCTCGCTTGGGACAGCCCAAGAGACCCAGTACTTC,CASSLGTAQETQYF
TRBV11-2,TRBJ2-7,-,TRBD1,TGTGCCAGCAGCCCCGGGACAGGCGGTTCCTACGAGCAGTACTTC,CASSPGTGGSYEQYF
TRBV28,TRBJ2-3,few,-,TGTGCCAGCATAGGAGCGGAGATCGGCACAGATACGCAGTATTTT,CASIGAEIGTDTQYF
TRBV4-2,TRBJ1-1,-,-,TGTGCCAGCAGCCAAGGAACCGGACCTACAATTGAAGCTTTCTTT,CASSQGTGPTIEAFF
TRBV7-8,TRBJ1-2,-,-,TGTGCCAGCAGCTTAAGGGTTCTGGGCTATGGCTACACCTTC,CASSLRVLGYGYTF
TRBV20-1,TRBJ1-2,few,-,TGCAGTGCTAAAACAGATACCCCCAACTATGGCTACACCTTC,CSAKTDTPNYGYTF